The rows below give T cell receptor beta chains drawn from one sample of a study of cytomegalovirus exposure and HLA in healthy donors. Some clones are missing from TCRdb's copy, which holds only in-frame ones; the method was immunoSEQ multiplex PCR. The data contain under 150,000 clones, around 76% of them singletons. Sequenced input: PBMCs. The receptors derive from a male donor in good health and CMV-seronegative. Both conserved end residues are part of each CDR3. A D gene is named only where the DNA matches it firmly. The size field is filled for only some rows; it gives once, few, many or a size class.

v_call	j_call	d_call	clone_size	cdr3_aa	cdr3_nt
TRBV2	TRBJ2-2	.	.	CASSVSGDVGELFF	TGTGCCAGCAGTGTTTCCGGTGATGTCGGGGAGCTGTTTTTT
TRBV18	TRBJ2-5	.	.	CASSTRNGETQYF	TGTGCCAGCTCTACCCGAAACGGGGAGACCCAGTACTTC
TRBV18	TRBJ2-3	.	.	CASSPVGGTGTDTQYF	TGTGCCAGCTCACCAGTTGGCGGGACGGGCACAGATACGCAGTATTTT
TRBV30	TRBJ1-2	TRBD1	few	CAWSYRGRGGYTF	TGTGCCTGGAGTTACAGGGGGCGAGGAGGCTACACCTTC
TRBV10-2	TRBJ2-3	TRBD2	.	CASSETSGGADTQYF	TGCGCCAGCAGTGAGACTAGCGGGGGTGCAGATACGCAGTATTTT
TRBV19	TRBJ1-1	TRBD1	.	CASSIGTGPGRGAFF	TGTGCCAGTAGTATCGGGACAGGACCGGGTCGCGGAGCTTTCTTT
TRBV19	TRBJ1-2	TRBD1	.	CASSVKAGGIGYTF	TGTGCCAGTAGTGTCAAAGCAGGGGGGATCGGCTACACCTTC
TRBV19	TRBJ1-3	.	few	CASSTHRSSGNTIYF	TGTGCCAGTAGTACCCACAGGAGCTCTGGAAACACCATATATTTT
TRBV5-1	TRBJ1-1	.	.	CASSPQGAPSTEAFF	TGCGCCAGCAGCCCCCAGGGCGCGCCATCCACTGAAGCTTTCTTT
TRBV4-1	TRBJ1-3	.	.	CASSKGAGFSGNTIYF	TGCGCCAGCAGCAAGGGAGCCGGGTTTTCCGGAAACACCATATATTTT
TRBV29-1	TRBJ2-1	.	.	CSVVDSNYNEQFF	TGCAGCGTTGTGGACAGCAACTACAATGAGCAGTTCTTC
TRBV5-4	TRBJ1-3	TRBD1	few	CASSGDRLSSGNTIYF	TGTGCCAGCAGCGGGGACAGGCTCAGCTCTGGAAACACCATATATTTT
TRBV7-3	TRBJ2-2	.	.	CASSSHGAGELFF	TGTGCCAGCAGCTCCCACGGGGCCGGGGAGCTGTTTTTT
TRBV6-1	TRBJ2-7	.	.	CASSLAFNYEQYF	TGTGCTTCTTCGCTAGCCTTTAACTACGAGCAGTACTTC
TRBV13	TRBJ2-7	TRBD1	.	CASSGPGTGPYEQYF	TGTGCCAGCAGCGGTCCCGGGACAGGGCCCTACGAGCAGTACTTC
TRBV19	TRBJ1-4	TRBD1	.	CASSPGQGEKLFF	TGTGCCAGTAGTCCAGGACAGGGTGAAAAACTGTTTTTT
TRBV5-1	TRBJ2-3	TRBD1	.	CASSTGQGADTQYF	TGCGCCAGCAGCACTGGACAGGGGGCAGATACGCAGTATTTT
TRBV7-3	TRBJ1-2	TRBD1	.	CASSLSGTDYGYTF	TGTGCCAGCAGCTTATCCGGGACAGACTATGGCTACACCTTC
TRBV29-1	TRBJ2-7	.	.	CSVEGLLESSYEQYF	TGCAGCGTTGAAGGTTTGCTAGAGAGCTCCTACGAGCAGTACTTC